The 17 T cell receptor beta chains listed next were all sequenced from one sample in a study of technical replicates of blood from several donors. The protocol was immunoSEQ multiplex PCR, while the TCRdb copy is restricted to in-frame clones and leaves out a portion. In the table there are roughly 93,000 clones, approximately 95% of which are singletons. What was sequenced was T cells isolated from PBMCs. These receptors were collected from a human donor in good health.

Here the CDR3 DNA reads TGTGCCAGCAGCTTAGTAGCGGGGACCTACAATGAGCAGTTCTTC. Translating it yields CASSLVAGTYNEQFF. The V call is TRBV7-9, the J call TRBJ2-1; 8 positions match TRBD2. After removal of 1 base from V and 2 bases from J, the junction contained 1 base not matched to a gene. Germline V gene sequence: CDR1 SEHNR, CDR2 FQNEAQ (reference sequence). This CDR3 is built from 15 residues.

The gene calls are TRBV10-1 and TRBJ1-2; TRBD1 agrees at 9 bases. V dropped 3 bases and J dropped 5; count of bases not matched to a gene: 1. The CDR3 has 13 residues. Germline V lookup: CDR1 WNHNN, CDR2 SYGVQD (reference sequence). This CDR3 is CASSEGQGYGYTF. DNA for the CDR3: TGCGCCAGCAGTGAAGGACAGGGGTATGGCTACACCTTC.

This chain links TRBV6-1 with TRBJ2-7; TRBD2 agrees at 8 bases. CDR3 size: 12 residues. The V gene end was trimmed by 9 bases and the J gene end by 4 bases; junction bases not matched to a gene: 5. From germline, CDR1 is MNHNS and CDR2 SASEGT. The CDR3 protein is CASTRGGYEQYF. The CDR3 bases are TGTGCCAGTACTCGGGGGGGGTACGAGCAGTACTTC.

The CDR3 region has the DNA TGCGCCAGCAGCCAAGAAGGGGAAGAGCAGTACTTC. Translating it yields CASSQEGEEQYF. The chain is built from TRBV4-1 and TRBJ2-7; the D gene is possibly TRBD1 (5 bases). Germline CDR1 MGHRA, CDR2 YSYEKL. V was trimmed by 0 bases and J by 7 bases, leaving 7 bases between them. This CDR3 is 12 amino acids long.

The table lists this clone with a count of one. The V call is TRBV2, the J call TRBJ2-5, with D possibly TRBD2 on 5 matching bases. Germline-derived CDR1 and CDR2 are SNHLY and FYNNEI. This CDR3 contains 15 residues. V lost 6 bases, J lost 2 bases, and 16 bases lay in between. DNA of the CDR3: TGTGCCAGCAGAAAGAGTAGCGCACAGCAAGAGACCCAGTACTTC. Protein: CASRKSSAQQETQYF. The complete variable domain, with remaining parts taken from reference TRBV2 and TRBJ2-5, reads EPEVTQTPSHQVTQMGQEVILRCVPISNHLYFYWYRQILGQKVEFLVSFYNNEISEKSEIFDDQFSVERPDGSNFTLKIRSTKLEDSAMYFCASRKSSAQQETQYFGPGTRLLVL.

The chain carries TRBV9 and TRBJ2-2; 11 bases align to TRBD1. The germline CDR1 and CDR2 sequences are SGDLS and YYNGEE. The CDR3 length is 17 residues. J was trimmed by 6 bases and V by 0 bases; bases with no gene match: 7. Written as DNA, the CDR3 is TGTGCCAGCAGCGTAGGAGGGGGACAGGGGGTAGCCGGGGAGCTGTTTTTT. Protein: CASSVGGGQGVAGELFF.

This clone was found once. The rearrangement links TRBV15 to TRBJ2-7, with 13 bases that match TRBD2. Trimming took 4 bases from V and 2 from J; bases not matched to a gene: 5. CDR1 and CDR2 (germline): LNHNV, YYDKDF (reference sequence). The CDR3 runs 16 residues. The CDR3: CATSTGLAGVAYEQYF. The CDR3 DNA follows: TGTGCCACCAGCACAGGACTAGCGGGAGTAGCCTACGAGCAGTACTTC.

The chain combines TRBV5-1 with TRBJ1-2, with D maybe TRBD1 (6 bases). Trimming pared 1 base from V and 6 bases from J, leaving 10 bases between. This CDR3 comprises 13 residues. Germline values: CDR1 SGHRS, CDR2 YFSETQ. CDR3 loop: CASSLPQGNGYTF. The CDR3 DNA is TGCGCCAGCAGCTTGCCGCAGGGGAATGGCTACACCTTC.

The CDR3 loop reads CASAGTQLNSNQPQHF. The CDR3 nucleotides read TGTGCCAGCGCCGGGACACAATTAAATAGCAATCAGCCCCAGCATTTT. The chain carries TRBV5-8 and TRBJ1-5; weak D call: TRBD1 (6 bases). CDR3 length: 16 residues. The ends were cut back, 7 bases at V and 0 bases at J, with 17 bases in the middle. The germline V gene encodes CDR1 SGHTS and CDR2 YDEGEE.

The rearrangement joins TRBV11-3 to TRBJ2-5, with TRBD1 identical over 7 bases. This CDR3 has 15 amino acids. Per the germline V gene, CDR1 is SGHNT and CDR2 is YENEEA. Trimming took 0 bases from V and 2 from J; bases not matched to a gene: 3. In DNA form, the CDR3 reads TGTGCCAGCAGCTTAGATCTGGGACAGCAAGAGACCCAGTACTTC. Encoded protein: CASSLDLGQQETQYF.

The rearrangement links TRBV21-1 to TRBJ2-2; the tabulated D call, TRBD2, remains unverified against the DNA. TRBV21-1 is reported as a pseudogene. This CDR3 is built from 16 residues. Here the CDR3 reads CARSLAGAFLPGELFF. As DNA, the CDR3 is TGTGCCAGGTCACTAGCGGGGGCATTCCTTCCCGGGGAGCTGTTTTTT.

This sequence joins TRBV20-1 and TRBJ1-2; D is unclear. Germline CDR1 DFQATT, CDR2 SNEGSKA (reference sequence). The CDR3 has 11 amino acids. Between the trimmed V and J ends, which lost 5 bases and 3 bases, there was a span of 7 bases. Here the CDR3 reads CSAPVDYGYTF. The CDR3 bases are TGCAGTGCTCCTGTTGACTATGGCTACACCTTC.

V and J are TRBV29-1 and TRBJ1-3; D gene ambiguous. V lost 3 bases and J lost 8, with 11 bases in between. The germline V gene has CDR1 SQVTM and CDR2 ANQGSEA. This CDR3 region has 12 residues. The CDR3 sequence: CSVEYSSDTIYF. CDR3 DNA sequence: TGCAGCGTTGAGTATTCGTCTGACACCATATATTTT.

This chain links TRBV6-6 with TRBJ2-1; 7 bases align to TRBD2. Germline CDR1 reads MNHNY; CDR2 reads SVGAGI (reference sequence). CDR3 length equals 16 residues. Trimming removed 0 bases from V and 1 base from J; junction bases left unmatched: 3. CDR3 DNA sequence: TGTGCCAGCAGTTACTCGGGAGGGAGATCCTACAATGAGCAGTTCTTC. Protein: CASSYSGGRSYNEQFF.

A single count supports this clone. The V gene is TRBV28, the J gene TRBJ2-4, with TRBD2 identical over 10 bases. With V trimmed by 7 bases and J by 8 bases, 11 bases remained unmatched. Per germline, CDR1 MDHEN and CDR2 SYDVKM. This CDR3 spans 15 amino acids. The CDR3 sequence is CASTPAGGEADIQYF. In DNA form, the CDR3 reads TGTGCCAGCACCCCAGCGGGAGGGGAGGCCGACATTCAGTACTTC.

The gene calls are TRBV19 and TRBJ1-5, with 9 bases that match TRBD1. The CDR3 contains 14 residues. Germline V gives CDR1 LNHDA, CDR2 SQIVND (reference sequence). J gave up 5 bases and V 1 base, and 0 bases lay outside the gene matches. CDR3 sequence: CASSIGQGDQPQHF. The CDR3 DNA sequence: TGTGCCAGTAGTATAGGACAGGGGGATCAGCCCCAGCATTTT.

V usage is TRBV7-9 and J usage is TRBJ1-1; no clear D gene. Germline V lookup: CDR1 SEHNR, CDR2 FQNEAQ (reference sequence). Trimming stripped 5 bases from V and 2 bases from J, with 12 bases between. CDR3 size: 14 residues. CDR3 in DNA: TGTGCCAGCAGCCAAAGTCCAGGAAACACTGAAGCTTTCTTT. It yields the protein CASSQSPGNTEAFF.